This T cell receptor (beta chain) was captured by sequencing in a study of CD8+ T cells in alopecia areata (dated by TCRdb to 2016 to 2019). Regarding the study in general: The treated patients, all with moderate-to-severe alopecia areata, were enrolled in an open-label pilot trial of oral tofacitinib given at 5 to 10 mg twice daily. Amplification of TCRbeta CDR3 regions was done by immunoSEQ multiplex PCR using 35 Vbeta forward primers and 13 Jbeta reverse primers. Tofacitinib was given for 6 to 18 months, followed by 6 months of follow-up off drug to assess delayed response and recurrence. In treated patients, disease severity was measured using the SALT score, which gives the percentage of scalp surface area affected. High-throughput TCRbeta sequencing was used to examine T cell clonal expansion in alopecia areata in both the C3H/HeJ mouse model and human patients. Scalp tissue and sorted CD4+ and CD8+ peripheral blood T cells from patchy and totalis/universalis alopecia areata patients and from healthy controls were covered by human TCRbeta sequencing. RNA was obtained with the PAXgene miRNA kit for fixed scalp, the miRNeasy kit for PBMCs, and the RNeasy kit for mouse skin. Scalp clonality was compared across normal scalp (n=4), patchy alopecia areata scalp (n=8), and alopecia totalis/universalis scalp (n=8). Biopsies were taken from tofacitinib-treated patients at baseline and again at 4 and 24 weeks into treatment, and several of those patients also had a later scalp biopsy.

Broad study findings and their caveats: Tofacitinib significantly lowered scalp clonality and the number of expanded CD8+ clones among the top 100 scalp clones. Shared TCR sequences between patients were less evident than in mice, which may be partly attributable to HLA diversity in the patient population. Because the treated cohort was small and included a single nonresponder, larger studies are needed to assess links between baseline CD8+ expansion and response. During tofacitinib treatment, many expanded lesional clones remained in scalp and blood, and this persistence may partly explain relapse after treatment is stopped. Resident alphabeta T cells in normal human skin are also sequenced, complicating scalp TCR repertoire analysis, unlike mouse skin dominated by gammadelta T cells. Higher clonality and more expanded CD8+ clones were observed in lesional scalp than in normal scalp, particularly in alopecia totalis/universalis, a finding suggestive of antigenic drive.

As to this clone: Its antigen remains undetermined. Base qualities are not at hand, and no much larger clone is one base apart.

The trim is 3 bases for V and 4 bases for J, with a gap of 6 bases between the germline ends. The germline V gene specifies SGHDN as CDR1 and FVKESK as CDR2. Including the terminal cysteine and phenylalanine, the CDR3 comprises 12 residues. Only the CDR3 region is kept as DNA, spanning 36 bases read in frame from base 1. The time point label, read with the paper, signifies: four to five weeks on oral tofacitinib. In the paper's terms, the treatment or condition label means: oral pan-JAK inhibitor, 5-10 mg twice daily. Peripheral blood and lesional scalp punch biopsies were obtained from patients with alopecia areata. PBMCs were separated by density centrifugation and stained for CD3, CD4 and CD8, after which CD4+ and CD8+ T cells were sorted on a FACSAria. The library was obtained by the immunoSEQ multiplex PCR assay. RNA was extracted from all samples and reverse transcribed into cDNA as template for TCR sequencing. First-strand cDNA was synthesized with SuperScript III using a 2:1 mix of oligo-dT and random hexamers. A synthetic immune receptor repertoire was used to measure amplification bias, and any remaining bias was corrected computationally. Regarding the original processing steps: Raw reads were preprocessed to remove errors, and CDR3 was defined according to IMGT conventions as the region from the conserved cysteine to phenylalanine. Clonality was computed by normalizing Shannon entropy by log2 of the number of productive unique TCRs and subtracting the result from 1. Whether each scalp clone was CD4 or CD8 was inferred by checking scalp TCRbeta sequences against the CD4 and CD8 repertoires from sorted blood. What TCRdb holds here is the immuneACCESS table cut down to in-frame rearrangements. Part of the clones is not present; checked against another copy, under half of the missing clones reflect an unresolved V gene, and the others are unexplained. Clonal size and the V and J genes are those of that table, whereas D and trimming came from the DNA. Recorded for this sample are about 160,000 clones; 50% to 70% of them occurred a single time. Together, the top ten hold approximately 0.9% of the sample.

The receptor was derived from a human donor with alopecia areata. Specimen: CD4+ T cells sorted from blood, collected at week 4, from a patient treated with tofacitinib. This chain joins TRBV14 to TRBJ1-2; possibly the D gene is TRBD1, per 5 matching bases. The CDR3 region reads CASSQGVYGYTF. The DNA sequence follows: TGTGCCAGCAGCCAGGGGGTCTATGGCTACACCTTC.